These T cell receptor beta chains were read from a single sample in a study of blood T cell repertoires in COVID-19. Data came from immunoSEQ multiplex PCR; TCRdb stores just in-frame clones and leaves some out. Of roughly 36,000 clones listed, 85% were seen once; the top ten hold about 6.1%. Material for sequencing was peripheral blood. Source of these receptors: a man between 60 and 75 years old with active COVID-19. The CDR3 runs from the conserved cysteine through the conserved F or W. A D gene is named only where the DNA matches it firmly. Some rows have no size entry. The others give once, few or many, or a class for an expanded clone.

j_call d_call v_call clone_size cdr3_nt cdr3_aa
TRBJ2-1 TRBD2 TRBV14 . TGTGCCAGCAGCCAAGACTGGAGCGGGAGCTCCTACAATGAGCAGTTCTTC CASSQDWSGSSYNEQFF
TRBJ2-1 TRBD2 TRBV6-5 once TGTGCCAGCAGTTACTGGAGCGGGAGGGCGCTCAATGAGCAGTTCTTC CASSYWSGRALNEQFF
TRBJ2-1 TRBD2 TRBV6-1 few TGTGCCAGCAGTGAAGGCGGGAGGGACAATGAGCAGTTCTTC CASSEGGRDNEQFF
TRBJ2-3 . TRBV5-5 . TGTGCCAGCAGCCTAACAGGGTGGGCAGATACGCAGTATTTT CASSLTGWADTQYF
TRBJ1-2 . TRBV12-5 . TGTGCTAGTGGTTTGGACAGGGAACGGAGCTATGGCTACACCTTC CASGLDRERSYGYTF
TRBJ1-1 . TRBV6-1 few TGTGCCAGCAGTGAAGGGGGAGGGAGGGAGAACAAAGCTTTCTTT CASSEGGGRENKAFF
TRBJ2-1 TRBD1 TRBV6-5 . TGTGCCAGCCCAAGACAGGGGGCTTGGGATGAGCAGTTCTTC CASPRQGAWDEQFF
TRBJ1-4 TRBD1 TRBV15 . TGTGCCACCAGCAGAGCACTGACAGGGTATTTAGGACTACGTGAAAAACTGTTTTTT CATSRALTGYLGLREKLFF
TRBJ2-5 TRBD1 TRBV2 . TGTGCCAGCTTCAACAGGGGGCAGCAAGAGACCCAGTACTTC CASFNRGQQETQYF
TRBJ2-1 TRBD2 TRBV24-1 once TGTGCCACCAGGGGGACTAGCGGGAATTCCTACAATGAGCAGTTCTTC CATRGTSGNSYNEQFF
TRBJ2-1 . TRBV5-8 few TGTGCCAGCAGCTTGGAAGGGGGGGCGGGAGCCTACAATGAGCAGTTCTTC CASSLEGGAGAYNEQFF
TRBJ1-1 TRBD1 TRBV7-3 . TGTGCCAGCAGCTTAAGGGCAGGGACAGGGGACCGCGCCACTGAAGCTTTCTTT CASSLRAGTGDRATEAFF
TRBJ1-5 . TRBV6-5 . TGTGCCAGCACCGAGCCAAGGAGGGGCAATCAGCCCCAGCATTTT CASTEPRRGNQPQHF
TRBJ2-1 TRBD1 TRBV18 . TGTGCCAGCTCACCCACAGGGGCGGACAATGAGCAGTTCTTC CASSPTGADNEQFF
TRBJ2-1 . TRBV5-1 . TGCGCCAGCAGCCTCCCGACAGGGAGGAATGAGCAGTTCTTC CASSLPTGRNEQFF
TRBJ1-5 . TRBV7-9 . TGTGCCAGCAGCTTAATTCTTCAGGGTTCGGACAATCAGCCCCAGCATTTT CASSLILQGSDNQPQHF
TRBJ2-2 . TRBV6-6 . TGTGCCAGCAGTCCCATCACCGGGGAGCTGTTTTTT CASSPITGELFF
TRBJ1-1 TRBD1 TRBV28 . TGTGCCAGCAGTCTAAGGACAGGGGGCCTGAACACTGAAGCTTTCTTT CASSLRTGGLNTEAFF
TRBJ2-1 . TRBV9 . TGTGCCAGCAGCGTAGCTTCCGCGTCCTACAATGAGCAGTTCTTC CASSVASASYNEQFF
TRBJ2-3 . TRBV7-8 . TGTGCCAGCAGCCAGTGGACTCAGTTGGGCACAGATACGCAGTATTTT CASSQWTQLGTDTQYF
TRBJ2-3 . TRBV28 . TGTGCCAGCAGTTCCGCACTACATCGGTCTAGCACAGATACGCAGTATTTT CASSSALHRSSTDTQYF
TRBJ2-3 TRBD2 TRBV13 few TGTGCCAGCAGCTTAGTCGCGGCGGGAGCATCTGTAGATACGCAGTATTTT CASSLVAAGASVDTQYF
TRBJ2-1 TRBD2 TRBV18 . TGTGCCAGCTCAACGACGAACGGGGGGAGAGGGGAGCAGTTCTTC CASSTTNGGRGEQFF
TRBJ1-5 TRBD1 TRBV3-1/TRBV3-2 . TGTGCCAGCAGCCCTTCAAAGGACAGGGGCAATCAGCCCCAGCATTTT CASSPSKDRGNQPQHF
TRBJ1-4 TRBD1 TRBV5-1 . TGCGCCAGCAGCGCAGGACAGGGGGCGCATGAAAAACTGTTTTTT CASSAGQGAHEKLFF
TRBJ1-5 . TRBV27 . TGTGCCAGCAGTCTGACCCGGACAGCTCAGCCCCAGCATTTT CASSLTRTAQPQHF
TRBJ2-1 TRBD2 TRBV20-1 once TGCAGTGCTAGTGGCGGCCTAGCGGGGTACAATGAGCAGTTCTTC CSASGGLAGYNEQFF
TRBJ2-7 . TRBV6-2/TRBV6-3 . TGTGCCAGCAGTGAGTCGGGAAATTTGTACGAGCAGTACTTC CASSESGNLYEQYF
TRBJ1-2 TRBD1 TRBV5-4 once TGTGCCAGCAGCTTAGGGACAGGGTTTTATGGCTACACCTTC CASSLGTGFYGYTF